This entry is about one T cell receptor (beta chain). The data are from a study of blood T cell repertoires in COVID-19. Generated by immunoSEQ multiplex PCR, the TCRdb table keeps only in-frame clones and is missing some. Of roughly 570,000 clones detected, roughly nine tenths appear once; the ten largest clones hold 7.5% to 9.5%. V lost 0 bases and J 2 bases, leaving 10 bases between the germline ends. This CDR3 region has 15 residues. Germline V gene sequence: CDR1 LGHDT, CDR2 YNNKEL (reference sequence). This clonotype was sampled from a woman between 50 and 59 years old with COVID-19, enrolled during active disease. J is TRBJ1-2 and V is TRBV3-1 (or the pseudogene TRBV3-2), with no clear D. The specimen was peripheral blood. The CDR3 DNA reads TGTGCCAGCAGCCAAGATGGCGGCCTAAACTATGGCTACACCTTC. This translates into CASSQDGGLNYGYTF.